This TCR beta chain was observed in a study of CD8 T cells in ankylosing spondylitis. Study-wide points: Matched ankylosing spondylitis synovial fluid reportedly contained a significantly enriched population of disease-linked clones.

This CDR3 has 16 residues. CDR1 is SEHNR and CDR2 is FQNEAQ in the germline V gene (reference sequence). Germline trimming cut 0 bases from V and 3 bases from J; bases unmatched to any gene: 7. Remarks on this clonotype: Its antigen is unknown.

Quantitative 5'-RACE with molecular barcodes generated TCR beta libraries. TCRdb independently ran MiXCR on the 5' RACE reads; one entry per CDR3 protein. The sample has about 96,000 distinct CDR3 sequences, roughly 30% seen once; the top ten hold around three fifths. The chain carries TRBV7-9 and TRBJ2-7; TRBD2 aligns across 8 bases. Sequences were obtained from blood, either unsorted or a sorted T cell fraction (not recorded which). The TCR comes from a male donor with ankylosing spondylitis or in good health (not recorded which). The CDR3 coding sequence is TGTGCCAGCAGCTTAGCATGGAGCGGGAGCATCTACGAGCAGTACTTC. Protein sequence: CASSLAWSGSIYEQYF. Together with reference TRBV7-9 and TRBJ2-7, the CDR3 gives the full variable domain: DTGVSQNPRHKITKRGQNVTFRCDPISEHNRLYWYRQTLGQGPEFLTYFQNEAQLEKSRLLSDRFSAERPKGSFSTLEIQRTEQGDSAMYLCASSLAWSGSIYEQYFGPGTRLTVT.